The present T cell receptor (beta chain) was sequenced within a study of beta chain features in type 1 diabetes. The V end was cut by 4 bases, the J end by 5 bases, with 10 bases between. The CDR3 runs 13 residues. Per the germline V gene, CDR1 is SGHVS and CDR2 is FNYEAQ. Study-level results: Patients with Type 1 diabetes showed moderately but significantly shorter TCRB CDR3s in all four CD4+ subsets.

Donors underwent one heparinised blood draw, about 110 mL on average. Expressed TCRB transcripts got sequenced, as all isolated RNA was reverse transcribed. Method: immunoSEQ multiplex PCR; TCRdb's copy keeps in-frame clones and lacks some. Of around 650,000 clones detected, 9.5% to 15% appear once; the ten largest clones hold over 0.1%. Concerning this clone: Its antigen remains unidentified.

The chain has TRBV7-6 and TRBJ2-3; D is unresolved. Material for sequencing was naive CD4+ T cells from blood. The TCR was taken from a man aged 25 to 40 with type 1 diabetes. Here the CDR3 DNA reads TGTGCCAGCAGCTCCTTGGTGGTAGATACGCAGTATTTT. Its translation: CASSSLVVDTQYF.